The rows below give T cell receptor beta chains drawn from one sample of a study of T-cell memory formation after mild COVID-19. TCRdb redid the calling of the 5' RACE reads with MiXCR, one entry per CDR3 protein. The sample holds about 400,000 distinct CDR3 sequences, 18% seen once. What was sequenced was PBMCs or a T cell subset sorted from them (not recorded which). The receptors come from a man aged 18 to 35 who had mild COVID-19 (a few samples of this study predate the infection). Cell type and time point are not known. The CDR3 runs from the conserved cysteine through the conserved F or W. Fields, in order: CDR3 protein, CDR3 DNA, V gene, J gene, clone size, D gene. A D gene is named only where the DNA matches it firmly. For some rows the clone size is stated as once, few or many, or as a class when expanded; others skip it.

CDR3 protein: CASSSGQTRGYGYTF
CDR3 DNA: TGTGCCAGCAGCTCAGGGCAGACCCGGGGCTATGGCTACACCTTC
V gene: TRBV4-2
J gene: TRBJ1-2
clone size: few
D gene: -

CDR3 protein: CASSPMRAYEDEKLFF
CDR3 DNA: TGTGCCAGCTCTCCCATGAGGGCATACGAGGATGAAAAACTGTTTTTT
V gene: TRBV18
J gene: TRBJ1-4
clone size: few
D gene: -

CDR3 protein: CASSAGNNYGYTF
CDR3 DNA: TGTGCCAGCAGTGCAGGAAATAACTATGGCTACACCTTC
V gene: TRBV6-1
J gene: TRBJ1-2
clone size: few
D gene: -

CDR3 protein: CASSSRDGETQYF
CDR3 DNA: TGTGCCAGCAGCTCCAGGGACGGGGAGACCCAGTACTTC
V gene: TRBV7-3
J gene: TRBJ2-5
clone size: -
D gene: -

CDR3 protein: CASRPLAGGFTDTQYF
CDR3 DNA: TGCGCCAGCAGACCCCTAGCGGGGGGATTCACAGATACGCAGTATTTT
V gene: TRBV4-1
J gene: TRBJ2-3
clone size: -
D gene: TRBD2

CDR3 protein: CASSPRGPTGETQYF
CDR3 DNA: TGCGCCAGCAGCCCGAGGGGCCCAACGGGAGAGACCCAGTACTTC
V gene: TRBV5-1
J gene: TRBJ2-5
clone size: -
D gene: -

CDR3 protein: CASSSTRLNEQFF
CDR3 DNA: TGTGCCAGCAGCTCGACTAGACTCAATGAGCAGTTCTTC
V gene: TRBV7-2
J gene: TRBJ2-1
clone size: many
D gene: -

CDR3 protein: CASSLMRTANYGYTF
CDR3 DNA: TGTGCCAGCAGCTTAATGCGGACAGCTAACTATGGCTACACCTTC
V gene: TRBV11-2
J gene: TRBJ1-2
clone size: -
D gene: -

CDR3 protein: CASSQDRPQRGRGTEAFF
CDR3 DNA: TGCGCCAGCAGCCAAGATCGTCCACAGAGGGGGCGAGGAACTGAAGCTTTCTTT
V gene: TRBV4-3
J gene: TRBJ1-1
clone size: -
D gene: TRBD1

CDR3 protein: CASSLGQTTEAFF
CDR3 DNA: TGTGCCAGCAGTCTTGGACAGACGACTGAAGCTTTCTTT
V gene: TRBV6-5
J gene: TRBJ1-1
clone size: few
D gene: -

CDR3 protein: CASTVGPVRGGYTF
CDR3 DNA: TGTGCCAGCACCGTGGGCCCAGTAAGGGGCGGCTACACCTTC
V gene: TRBV12-3/TRBV12-4
J gene: TRBJ1-2
clone size: -
D gene: -

CDR3 protein: CSASLGGPQETQYF
CDR3 DNA: TGCAGTGCTTCACTTGGGGGTCCCCAAGAGACCCAGTACTTC
V gene: TRBV20-1
J gene: TRBJ2-5
clone size: few
D gene: -

CDR3 protein: CSVEDRRGWSGNTIYF
CDR3 DNA: TGCAGCGTTGAAGATCGTCGGGGTTGGTCTGGAAACACCATATATTTT
V gene: TRBV29-1
J gene: TRBJ1-3
clone size: -
D gene: -

CDR3 protein: CASSGRTAINYGYTF
CDR3 DNA: TGTGCCAGTAGTGGCCGGACGGCTATAAACTATGGCTACACCTTC
V gene: TRBV19
J gene: TRBJ1-2
clone size: few
D gene: -

CDR3 protein: CASSVELAAGDEQYF
CDR3 DNA: TGTGCCAGCAGCGTCGAACTAGCGGCCGGCGACGAGCAGTACTTC
V gene: TRBV11-2
J gene: TRBJ2-7
clone size: -
D gene: TRBD2

CDR3 protein: CASSTNVGTEAFF
CDR3 DNA: TGTGCCAGCAGCACCAACGTGGGGACTGAAGCTTTCTTT
V gene: TRBV11-3
J gene: TRBJ1-1
clone size: -
D gene: -

CDR3 protein: CASSAQGDTQYF
CDR3 DNA: TGTGCCAGCAGCGCGCAGGGGGATACGCAGTATTTT
V gene: TRBV28
J gene: TRBJ2-3
clone size: few
D gene: -

CDR3 protein: CASSSHQGNEQFF
CDR3 DNA: TGTGCCAGCAGCTCCCACCAGGGCAATGAGCAGTTCTTC
V gene: TRBV7-6
J gene: TRBJ2-1
clone size: -
D gene: -

CDR3 protein: CASSLASIPTETQYF
CDR3 DNA: TGTGCCAGCAGCTTGGCGTCCATTCCTACGGAGACCCAGTACTTC
V gene: TRBV5-4
J gene: TRBJ2-5
clone size: -
D gene: -

CDR3 protein: CASTEGSRGIGDTQYF
CDR3 DNA: TGTGCCAGCACCGAGGGGTCCAGGGGGATTGGAGATACGCAGTATTTT
V gene: TRBV6-6
J gene: TRBJ2-3
clone size: -
D gene: TRBD1

CDR3 protein: CAGSRDGSTDTQYF
CDR3 DNA: TGTGCCGGCAGCCGGGACGGAAGCACAGATACGCAGTATTTT
V gene: TRBV12-3/TRBV12-4
J gene: TRBJ2-3
clone size: -
D gene: -

CDR3 protein: CSARQGYTEAFF
CDR3 DNA: TGCAGTGCGAGACAGGGGTACACTGAAGCTTTCTTT
V gene: TRBV20-1
J gene: TRBJ1-1
clone size: few
D gene: TRBD1

CDR3 protein: CASSFGNGLQETQYF
CDR3 DNA: -
V gene: TRBV7-6
J gene: TRBJ2-5
clone size: many
D gene: -

CDR3 protein: CASSAARQGRYEQYF
CDR3 DNA: TGTGCCAGCAGCGCCGCCCGACAGGGCAGGTACGAGCAGTACTTC
V gene: TRBV7-6
J gene: TRBJ2-7
clone size: few
D gene: TRBD1

CDR3 protein: CASSQETGGADTQYF
CDR3 DNA: TGTGCCAGCAGCCAAGAGACAGGGGGCGCAGATACGCAGTATTTT
V gene: TRBV4-2
J gene: TRBJ2-3
clone size: -
D gene: TRBD1

CDR3 protein: CSARVGRASSGANVLTF
CDR3 DNA: TGCAGTGCTAGAGTGGGGCGGGCCAGCTCTGGGGCCAACGTCCTGACTTTC
V gene: TRBV20-1
J gene: TRBJ2-6
clone size: -
D gene: -

CDR3 protein: CASRDWLAGSTDTQYF
CDR3 DNA: TGTGCCAGCAGAGATTGGCTCGCGGGATCCACAGATACGCAGTATTTT
V gene: TRBV2
J gene: TRBJ2-3
clone size: -
D gene: -

CDR3 protein: CASSPIRDQPQHF
CDR3 DNA: TGTGCCAGCAGTCCTATCCGCGATCAGCCCCAGCATTTT
V gene: TRBV6-1
J gene: TRBJ1-5
clone size: -
D gene: -

CDR3 protein: CSARSTGANEKLFF
CDR3 DNA: TGCAGTGCTAGGTCCACAGGGGCAAATGAAAAACTGTTTTTT
V gene: TRBV20-1
J gene: TRBJ1-4
clone size: few
D gene: TRBD1

CDR3 protein: CASSFRTGIWPQHF
CDR3 DNA: TGTGCCAGCAGTTTCCGGACAGGGATATGGCCCCAGCATTTT
V gene: TRBV6-2/TRBV6-3
J gene: TRBJ1-5
clone size: few
D gene: TRBD1

CDR3 protein: CASSLLEGVNTEAFF
CDR3 DNA: TGTGCCAGCAGCCTTCTTGAGGGCGTAAACACTGAAGCTTTCTTT
V gene: TRBV4-2
J gene: TRBJ1-1
clone size: -
D gene: -

CDR3 protein: CASSLYGTGDTGELFF
CDR3 DNA: TGCGCCAGCAGCTTGTACGGGACAGGGGACACCGGGGAGCTGTTTTTT
V gene: TRBV5-1
J gene: TRBJ2-2
clone size: few
D gene: TRBD1

CDR3 protein: CASTINPGQGRTLHF
CDR3 DNA: TGTGCCAGCACCATTAACCCGGGACAGGGCCGCACCCTCCACTTT
V gene: TRBV28
J gene: TRBJ1-6
clone size: many
D gene: TRBD1

CDR3 protein: CASSQDIWPAEDTQYF
CDR3 DNA: TGCGCCAGCAGCCAAGATATTTGGCCCGCCGAGGATACGCAGTATTTT
V gene: TRBV4-3
J gene: TRBJ2-3
clone size: -
D gene: -

CDR3 protein: CASSLRGTEETQYF
CDR3 DNA: TGTGCCAGCAGCTTACGGGGCACGGAAGAGACCCAGTACTTC
V gene: TRBV5-4
J gene: TRBJ2-5
clone size: -
D gene: -

CDR3 protein: CASSATGAETQYF
CDR3 DNA: TGTGCCAGCAGCGCGACAGGGGCGGAGACCCAGTACTTC
V gene: TRBV5-6
J gene: TRBJ2-5
clone size: -
D gene: TRBD1

CDR3 protein: CASSPGHGETQYF
CDR3 DNA: TGTGCTAGCAGCCCAGGGCATGGAGAGACCCAGTACTTC
V gene: TRBV7-7
J gene: TRBJ2-5
clone size: -
D gene: -

CDR3 protein: CASSKTGGVQPQHF
CDR3 DNA: TGCGCCAGCAGCAAGACAGGGGGCGTTCAGCCCCAGCATTTT
V gene: TRBV5-1
J gene: TRBJ1-5
clone size: few
D gene: TRBD1

CDR3 protein: CASSFARQETQYF
CDR3 DNA: TGTGCCAGCAGCTTTGCCCGCCAAGAGACCCAGTACTTC
V gene: TRBV7-2
J gene: TRBJ2-5
clone size: -
D gene: -

CDR3 protein: CASGFLQGAFTGELFF
CDR3 DNA: TGTGCTAGTGGTTTTCTACAGGGGGCATTCACCGGGGAGCTGTTTTTT
V gene: TRBV12-5
J gene: TRBJ2-2
clone size: few
D gene: TRBD1

CDR3 protein: CASSATTGDGYTF
CDR3 DNA: TGTGCCAGCAGCGCTACGACAGGGGACGGCTACACCTTC
V gene: TRBV7-9
J gene: TRBJ1-2
clone size: -
D gene: TRBD1

CDR3 protein: CASSPPGDNEQFF
CDR3 DNA: TGTGCCAGCTCACCCCCCGGGGACAATGAGCAGTTCTTC
V gene: TRBV18
J gene: TRBJ2-1
clone size: many
D gene: -

CDR3 protein: CASSAESVRVYNEQFF
CDR3 DNA: TGTGCCAGCAGTGCGGAGAGCGTCAGGGTCTACAATGAGCAGTTCTTC
V gene: TRBV2
J gene: TRBJ2-1
clone size: once
D gene: -

CDR3 protein: CARAVVLNYGYTF
CDR3 DNA: TGTGCCCGCGCCGTTGTTTTGAACTATGGCTACACCTTC
V gene: TRBV30
J gene: TRBJ1-2
clone size: -
D gene: -

CDR3 protein: CASSSVQGVDNEQFF
CDR3 DNA: TGTGCCAGCAGCTCAGTACAGGGGGTTGACAATGAGCAGTTCTTC
V gene: TRBV11-2
J gene: TRBJ2-1
clone size: -
D gene: TRBD1

CDR3 protein: CASSNGQGADTQYF
CDR3 DNA: TGTGCCAGCAGCAACGGACAGGGCGCAGATACGCAGTATTTT
V gene: TRBV9
J gene: TRBJ2-3
clone size: -
D gene: TRBD1

CDR3 protein: CASTGQYQETQYF
CDR3 DNA: TGCGCCAGCACCGGGCAGTACCAAGAGACCCAGTACTTC
V gene: TRBV5-1
J gene: TRBJ2-5
clone size: -
D gene: -

CDR3 protein: CASSYDWGRTGNEQFF
CDR3 DNA: TGTGCCAGCAGTTACGACTGGGGGCGTACCGGCAATGAGCAGTTCTTC
V gene: TRBV6-6
J gene: TRBJ2-1
clone size: few
D gene: -

CDR3 protein: CASSLGQRNTEAFF
CDR3 DNA: TGTGCCAGCAGCTTGGGACAGCGGAACACTGAAGCTTTCTTT
V gene: TRBV5-4
J gene: TRBJ1-1
clone size: -
D gene: -

CDR3 protein: CASSLGGRGEKLFF
CDR3 DNA: TGTGCCAGCAGCTTGGGGGGGCGAGGAGAAAAACTGTTTTTT
V gene: TRBV5-6
J gene: TRBJ1-4
clone size: -
D gene: -

CDR3 protein: CASSLEFKVPLVWFF
CDR3 DNA: TGTGCCAGCAGCTTGGAATTCAAGGTTCCCTTGGTTTGGTTCTTC
V gene: TRBV5-6
J gene: TRBJ2-1
clone size: -
D gene: -

CDR3 protein: CATSEQGAQDTQYF
CDR3 DNA: TGTGCCACCAGTGAACAGGGGGCGCAAGATACGCAGTATTTT
V gene: TRBV24-1
J gene: TRBJ2-3
clone size: -
D gene: TRBD1

CDR3 protein: CASSPPPPGNQPQHF
CDR3 DNA: TGTGCCAGCAGCCCCCCCCCGCCGGGCAATCAGCCCCAGCATTTT
V gene: TRBV7-8
J gene: TRBJ1-5
clone size: few
D gene: -

CDR3 protein: CASSFVGSDYGYTF
CDR3 DNA: TGCGCCAGCAGCTTCGTTGGGTCTGACTATGGCTACACCTTC
V gene: TRBV5-1
J gene: TRBJ1-2
clone size: -
D gene: -

CDR3 protein: CASSVLISTEAFF
CDR3 DNA: TGTGCCAGCAGCGTCCTCATTAGCACTGAAGCTTTCTTT
V gene: TRBV9
J gene: TRBJ1-1
clone size: -
D gene: -